The 26 T cell receptor beta chains below were found in one sample sequenced in a study of T cell responses to AZD1222 COVID-19 vaccine. Generated by immunoSEQ multiplex PCR, the TCRdb table keeps only in-frame clones and is missing some. The table has approximately 150,000 clones, about nine tenths seen once. Sample: peripheral blood, taken on day 0 of AZD1222 vaccination. The receptors come from an adult in good health.

V is TRBV24-1 and J is TRBJ2-1, with 8 bases lining up with TRBD1. CDR1 KGHDR and CDR2 SFDVKD come from the germline V gene. The CDR3 is made up of 15 amino acids. The junction had 3 bases not matched to a gene; V was cut back by 5 bases and J by 1 base. This chain's CDR3 is CATSGGQGSYNEQFF. The CDR3 coding sequence is TGTGCCACCAGTGGCGGACAGGGATCCTACAATGAGCAGTTCTTC.

This chain links TRBV12-5 with TRBJ1-1, with 8 bases that match TRBD1. Germline CDR1 and CDR2: LGHNT and FRNRAP. This CDR3 is built from 12 residues. After removal of 6 bases from V and 5 bases from J, the junction contained 2 bases not matched to a gene. CDR3 in amino acids: CASGYRGTEAFF. DNA of the CDR3: TGTGCTAGTGGGTACAGGGGGACTGAAGCTTTCTTT. The variable domain in full, completed from reference TRBV12-5 and TRBJ1-1, reads DARVTQTPRHKVTEMGQEVTMRCQPILGHNTVFWYRQTMMQGLELLAYFRNRAPLDDSGMPKDRFSAEMPDATLATLKIQPSEPRDSAVYFCASGYRGTEAFFGQGTRLTVV.

This chain connects TRBV2 to TRBJ1-2, with no clear D. This CDR3 contains 13 residues. Looked up from germline, CDR1 is SNHLY and CDR2 is FYNNEI. The V end lost 8 bases, the J end lost 8 bases, and 18 bases lay between the germline ends. The DNA of the CDR3 is TGTGCCAGCTCGACTGACCTCCTCCGGGGCTACACCTTC. Amino acids: CASSTDLLRGYTF.

V is TRBV4-2 and J is TRBJ2-1, with D possibly matching TRBD2 (6 bases). The V gene's germline CDR1 is LGHNA and CDR2 YNFKEQ. CDR3 size: 15 residues. V lost 6 bases and J 6 bases, leaving 18 bases between the germline ends. The CDR3 loop is CASSEGGALSNEQFF. The CDR3 coding sequence is TGTGCCAGCAGTGAGGGCGGGGCCCTTAGCAATGAGCAGTTCTTC.

The genes are TRBV10-3 and TRBJ2-1; D is unclear. There are 13 residues in the CDR3. The V gene lost 6 bases and the J gene lost 4 bases, with 10 bases spanning the gap. The germline V gene encodes CDR1 ENHRY and CDR2 SYGVKD. DNA for the CDR3: TGTGCCATCAGACCGGACGAGTACAATGAGCAGTTCTTC. Translation gives CAIRPDEYNEQFF.

J is TRBJ1-2 and V is TRBV28; 7 positions agree with TRBD1. In germline, CDR1 is MDHEN, CDR2 SYDVKM. With V trimmed by 4 bases and J by 0 bases, 8 bases remained unmatched. The CDR3 consists of 16 residues. For the CDR3, the DNA is TGTGCCAGCAGTTCTGGACAGGAGGAAGCTAACTATGGCTACACCTTC. The encoded protein is CASSSGQEEANYGYTF.

This clone was seen once. This chain links TRBV5-1 with TRBJ2-2; possibly TRBD2 for D (6 bases). Germline V gives CDR1 SGHRS, CDR2 YFSETQ. V lost 5 bases and J 1 base, leaving 12 bases between the germline ends. This CDR3 contains 15 residues. CDR3 in amino acids: CASRSGTENTGELFF. The CDR3 bases are TGCGCCAGCAGGTCCGGGACTGAGAACACCGGGGAGCTGTTTTTT. Using reference TRBV5-1 and TRBJ2-2 for the parts outside the CDR3, the full variable domain is KAGVTQTPRYLIKTRGQQVTLSCSPISGHRSVSWYQQTPGQGLQFLFEYFSETQRNKGNFPGRFSGRQFSNSRSEMNVSTLELGDSALYLCASRSGTENTGELFFGEGSRLTVL.

J is TRBJ1-2 and V is TRBV4-1; D unclear. Trimming cost V 8 bases and J 1 base, with 20 bases left between them. This CDR3 region has 16 residues. Germline V lookup: CDR1 MGHRA, CDR2 YSYEKL. CDR3: CASCRVAGPINYGYTF. For the CDR3, the DNA is TGCGCCAGCTGCCGTGTGGCTGGGCCGATTAACTATGGCTACACCTTC.

This clone was counted a single time. The genes are TRBV7-8 and TRBJ1-2; D is possibly TRBD1 (5 bases). The ends were cut back, 3 bases at V and 3 bases at J, with 8 bases in the middle. The CDR3 consists of 13 residues. Germline V gene sequence: CDR1 SGHVS, CDR2 FQNEAQ. CDR3 loop: CASSLQGDYGYTF. The CDR3 DNA reads as TGTGCCAGCAGCTTGCAGGGTGACTATGGCTACACCTTC.

This rearrangement joins TRBV27 to TRBJ1-1, with D maybe TRBD1 (5 bases). V dropped 5 bases and J dropped 5 bases, with 18 bases sitting between them. CDR1 is MNHEY and CDR2 is SMNVEV in the germline V gene (reference sequence). The length of the CDR3 is 15 residues. CDR3 sequence reads: CASSGAGPGGTEAFF. The CDR3 nucleotides read TGTGCCAGCAGTGGCGCGGGGCCCGGTGGTACTGAAGCTTTCTTT.

This rearrangement joins TRBV30 to TRBJ1-1; D remains ambiguous. Germline-derived CDR1 and CDR2 are GTSNPN and SVGIG (reference sequence). V lost 0 bases and J lost 1, with 9 bases in between. The CDR3 covers 14 residues. The CDR3 reads CAWSVVIGNTEAFF. CDR3 nucleotides: TGTGCCTGGAGTGTAGTCATTGGGAACACTGAAGCTTTCTTT. Complete variable domain (other parts from reference TRBV30 and TRBJ1-1): SQTIHQWPATLVQPVGSPLSLECTVEGTSNPNLYWYRQAAGRGLQLLFYSVGIGQISSEVPQNLSASRPQDRQFILSSKKLLLSDSGFYLCAWSVVIGNTEAFFGQGTRLTVV.

The rearrangement uses TRBV28 and TRBJ1-1, with a tentative D call TRBD1 (5 bases). Germline assignment: CDR1 MDHEN and CDR2 SYDVKM. This CDR3 spans 16 amino acids. Deletions cut 10 bases from V and 1 base from J, with 22 bases between. In DNA form, the CDR3 reads TGTGCCACCCCTTTGCCTCTCAACCAGGGGAACACTGAAGCTTTCTTT. Translated: CATPLPLNQGNTEAFF.

This clone appeared a single time. J is TRBJ1-2 and V is TRBV6-5; TRBD1 is a possible D gene (6 bases). Trimming shortened V by 6 bases and J by 1 base, and 12 bases separated the two germline ends. Germline CDR1 reads MNHEY; CDR2 reads SVGAGI. The CDR3 runs 14 residues. The CDR3 reads CASREGEGNYGYTF. DNA of the CDR3: TGTGCCAGCAGAGAGGGGGAGGGTAACTATGGCTACACCTTC.

In its sample, this clone was seen once. The chain uses TRBV28 and TRBJ2-2; 11 nucleotides agree with TRBD2. The germline CDR1 and CDR2 sequences are MDHEN and SYDVKM. The CDR3 contains 18 residues. V was pared by 4 bases and J by 6 bases, with 13 bases of the junction left unmatched. In DNA, the CDR3 is TGTGCCAGCAGTTCACCCGGGACTAGCGGCACTTTTTCCGGGGAGCTGTTTTTT. Amino acid sequence: CASSSPGTSGTFSGELFF. The entire variable domain, with the rest obtained from reference TRBV28 and TRBJ2-2, is as follows: DVKVTQSSRYLVKRTGEKVFLECVQDMDHENMFWYRQDPGLGLRLIYFSYDVKMKEKGDIPEGYSVSREKKERFSLILESASTNQTSMYLCASSSPGTSGTFSGELFFGEGSRLTVL.

As DNA, the CDR3 is TGTGCCTGGAGTAGGGGGGGAAGAGAACAAGAGACCCAGTACTTC. Residues: CAWSRGGREQETQYF. This rearrangement joins TRBV30 to TRBJ2-5; a weak D match, TRBD2 (7 bases). Trimming shortened V by 2 bases and J by 2 bases, and 15 bases separated the two germline ends. The germline CDR1 and CDR2 sequences are GTSNPN and SVGIG (reference sequence). The CDR3 spans 15 residues.

The chain uses TRBV5-1 and TRBJ1-3; D is undetermined. Per germline, CDR1 SGHRS and CDR2 YFSETQ. V was trimmed by 3 bases and J by 3 bases, leaving 13 bases between them. CDR3 length equals 15 residues. DNA of the CDR3: TGCGCCAGCAGCTCGGATGGATCTCTTGGAAACACCATATATTTT. It yields the protein CASSSDGSLGNTIYF.

The chain joins TRBV20-1 to TRBJ2-7, with no clear D. The CDR3 sequence is 11 residues long. Germline V CDR1 and CDR2: DFQATT, SNEGSKA (reference sequence). With 6 bases removed from V and 3 bases from J, the gap between germline ends came to 9 bases. CDR3 loop: CSATSGYEQYF. CDR3 nucleotides: TGCAGTGCGACGTCGGGCTACGAGCAGTACTTC.

The chain has TRBV9 and TRBJ2-3; D may match TRBD1 or TRBD2 (7 bases each). Germline assignment: CDR1 SGDLS and CDR2 YYNGEE. The ends were cut back, 0 bases at V and 3 bases at J, with 14 bases in the middle. CDR3 length: 16 residues. This CDR3 reads CASSVAGGRGTDTQYF. The CDR3 DNA sequence: TGTGCCAGCAGCGTAGCGGGGGGCAGGGGGACAGATACGCAGTATTTT.

The chain links TRBV12-3 or TRBV12-4 to TRBJ1-5; D is unclear. V was pared by 3 bases and J by 6 bases, with 9 bases between. This CDR3 has 13 residues. CDR3 DNA sequence: TGTGCCAGCAGTTTCCGGTCGTCTCAGCCCCAGCATTTT. It yields the protein CASSFRSSQPQHF.

The gene calls are TRBV9 and TRBJ2-3, with D unresolved. The V and J ends lost 3 bases and 3 bases respectively, with 8 bases between them. The germline CDR1 and CDR2 sequences are SGDLS and YYNGEE. This CDR3 is built from 13 residues. The CDR3 nucleotides are TGTGCCAGCAGCGCCGACTTAACAGATACGCAGTATTTT. It yields the protein CASSADLTDTQYF.

The chain has TRBV3-1 (or the pseudogene TRBV3-2) and TRBJ1-5; 9 bases line up with TRBD1. Germline assignment: CDR1 LGHDT and CDR2 YNNKEL (reference sequence). The CDR3 consists of 17 residues. The trim removed 8 bases at V and 7 bases at J, leaving 18 bases unmatched. The CDR3 is CASPHAQTGGQEQPQHF. The CDR3 nucleotides are TGTGCCAGCCCCCACGCCCAAACAGGGGGCCAAGAGCAGCCCCAGCATTTT.

This clone was counted a single time. This rearrangement joins TRBV5-1 to TRBJ1-2, with D possibly TRBD1 on 6 matching bases. This CDR3 is built from 16 residues. Germline CDR1 and CDR2: SGHRS and YFSETQ. The ends were cut back, 4 bases at V and 5 bases at J, with 21 bases in the middle. The CDR3 is CASSPPDGQTLYGYTF. CDR3 bases: TGCGCCAGCAGCCCCCCGGACGGACAGACACTTTATGGCTACACCTTC.

The chain carries TRBV6-5 and TRBJ2-3; weak D call: TRBD2 (6 bases). Germline CDR1 MNHEY, CDR2 SVGAGI. This CDR3 spans 15 amino acids. The ends were cut back, 4 bases at V and 2 bases at J, with 13 bases in the middle. CDR3 sequence (DNA): TGTGCCAGCAGTTCGGGGCGGGGCCACACAGATACGCAGTATTTT. It is translated as CASSSGRGHTDTQYF.

The rearrangement links TRBV7-2 to TRBJ1-1; D is undetermined. The CDR3 has 15 amino acids. Deletions cut 4 bases from V and 0 bases from J, with 12 bases between. The germline V gene encodes CDR1 SGHTA and CDR2 FQGNSA. The CDR3 coding sequence is TGTGCCAGCAGCTCGCGATGGACGGTGAACACTGAAGCTTTCTTT. Residues: CASSSRWTVNTEAFF.

This rearrangement joins TRBV11-2 to TRBJ1-4; TRBD1 might be the D (6 bases). The CDR3 covers 15 residues. CDR1 and CDR2 (germline): SGHAT, FQNNGV. Trimming removed 7 bases at V and 8 bases at J, with 20 bases between. CDR3 DNA sequence: TGTGCCAGCACTCTAGCGGGGGCAACAACGGAAAAACTGTTTTTT. Protein sequence: CASTLAGATTEKLFF.

The chain recombines TRBV6-5 with TRBJ1-5, with a possible D match to TRBD1 (5 bases). The germline V gene encodes CDR1 MNHEY and CDR2 SVGAGI. This CDR3 contains 14 residues. V lost 6 bases and J 3 bases, leaving 12 bases between the germline ends. The CDR3 is CASSPGRSNQPQHF. CDR3 coding DNA: TGTGCCAGCAGCCCGGGACGGTCCAATCAGCCCCAGCATTTT.